Shown below are 21 T cell receptor beta chains from a single sample sequenced in a study of cytomegalovirus exposure and HLA in healthy donors. 60 Vbeta and 13 Jbeta primers were used in PCR. Clones were read by immunoSEQ multiplex PCR, and TCRdb kept only the in-frame ones, dropping some. The sample consists of 100,000 to 150,000 clones, about 78% of them appearing once. Material: PBMCs. The receptors were gathered from a man aged 25-45 years in good health and CMV-seronegative.

The chain links TRBV5-4 to TRBJ2-5; 15 nucleotides line up with TRBD2. The CDR3 totals 17 residues. V lost 4 bases to trimming and J lost 7 bases; unmatched junction nucleotides: 11. Germline lookup yields CDR1 SGHNT and CDR2 YYREEE (reference sequence). In DNA, the CDR3 is TGTGCCAGCAGCGAGGCCACGGGACTAGCGGGGGGTAGGACCCAGTACTTC. Translating gives CASSEATGLAGGRTQYF.

The gene calls are TRBV28 and TRBJ1-2, with TRBD1 identical over 8 bases. J lost 5 bases, V lost 6 bases, and 5 bases had no gene match. Looked up from germline, CDR1 is MDHEN and CDR2 is SYDVKM. The CDR3 runs 13 residues. The DNA for the CDR3 is TGTGCCAGCAGCCTACAGGGGGAGTATGGCTACACCTTC. Its translation is CASSLQGEYGYTF.

This chain links TRBV9 with TRBJ1-1, with 9 bases lining up with TRBD1. The germline V gene encodes CDR1 SGDLS and CDR2 YYNGEE. V trimming: 4 bases; J trimming: 2 bases; junction bases outside the gene matches: 3. The CDR3 totals 14 residues. The CDR3 loop is CASSRTGANTEAFF. The CDR3 coding sequence is TGTGCCAGCAGCCGGACAGGGGCAAACACTGAAGCTTTCTTT.

The chain recombines TRBV7-2 with TRBJ1-2; D perhaps matches TRBD1 (5 bases). V was cut by 2 bases and J by 4 bases, with 8 bases left in between. The CDR3 is 13 residues long. Germline CDR1 reads SGHTA; CDR2 reads FQGNSA. The CDR3 loop reads CASSLRGVYGYTF. The DNA of the CDR3 is TGTGCCAGCAGCTTAAGGGGCGTCTATGGCTACACCTTC.

This chain links TRBV11-2 with TRBJ1-2; D uncertain. CDR3 size: 14 residues. Germline V gene lookup returns CDR1 SGHAT and CDR2 FQNNGV. Between the trimmed V and J ends, which lost 0 bases and 8 bases, there was a span of 13 bases. The CDR3 bases are TGTGCCAGCAGCTTAGATAGCAGCTTCAGAGGCTACACCTTC. Its protein product is CASSLDSSFRGYTF.

V usage is TRBV14 and J usage is TRBJ2-7; possible D gene TRBD1, 7 bases. Germline V CDR1 and CDR2: SGHDN, FVKESK. This CDR3 region has 15 residues. The V and J ends lost 5 bases and 2 bases respectively, with 16 bases between them. The CDR3 DNA follows: TGTGCCAGCAGCAGGGGGGACAGAAGTCCCTACGAGCAGTACTTC. Protein: CASSRGDRSPYEQYF.

The chain is built from TRBV9 and TRBJ2-3; possibly TRBD2 for D (6 bases). CDR1 is SGDLS and CDR2 is YYNGEE in the germline V gene. Trimming removed 4 bases from V and 2 bases from J, with 20 bases in between. There are 17 residues in the CDR3. The CDR3 sequence: CASSPPQAGPNTDTQYF. As DNA, the CDR3 is TGTGCCAGCAGCCCACCCCAGGCGGGGCCCAACACAGATACGCAGTATTTT.

Only one count was recorded for this clone. The rearrangement uses TRBV6-6 and TRBJ2-7, with 11 bases aligning to TRBD1. The V segment lost 5 bases and the J segment 4 bases; nucleotides outside the gene matches: 1. CDR3 length: 13 residues. Per the germline V gene, CDR1 is MNHNY and CDR2 is SVGAGI (reference sequence). CDR3 residues: CASSRDRGYEQYF. The CDR3 nucleotides read TGTGCCAGCAGTCGGGACAGGGGGTACGAGCAGTACTTC.

This clone was counted a single time. The chain is built from TRBV5-1 and TRBJ2-3; 8 bases align to TRBD1. The CDR3 consists of 14 residues. CDR1 SGHRS and CDR2 YFSETQ come from the germline V gene. Trimming removed 3 bases from V and 4 bases from J; junction bases left unmatched: 4. The CDR3 protein is CASSSRGRADTQYF. The CDR3 region has the DNA TGCGCCAGCAGCTCCAGGGGGCGGGCAGATACGCAGTATTTT.

This clone appeared once. The chain couples TRBV4-2 to TRBJ2-7; 9 nucleotides agree with TRBD1. From germline, CDR1 is LGHNA and CDR2 YNFKEQ. The CDR3 contains 15 residues. V shed 3 bases, J shed 2 bases, and the junction held 5 bases outside the gene matches. CDR3 sequence reads: CASSQVGQGAYEQYF. The CDR3 DNA is TGTGCCAGCAGCCAGGTGGGACAGGGCGCCTACGAGCAGTACTTC.

The CDR3 sequence: CASSYSGQPYEAFF. CDR3 bases: TGTGCCAGCAGTTACTCGGGGCAACCCTATGAAGCTTTCTTT. This chain connects TRBV6-5 to TRBJ1-1; weak D call: TRBD1 (5 bases). The CDR3 extends over 14 amino acids. The ends were cut back, 0 bases at V and 7 bases at J, with 12 bases in the middle. Germline V gives CDR1 MNHEY, CDR2 SVGAGI.

The J gene is TRBJ2-3, the V gene TRBV28; 8 bases align to TRBD2. The CDR3 sequence is 20 residues long. Germline V gene data show CDR1 as MDHEN and CDR2 as SYDVKM. The V segment lost 6 bases and the J segment 0 bases; nucleotides outside the gene matches: 20. CDR3 region: CASSQAQLADSDLSTDTQYF. For the CDR3, the DNA is TGTGCCAGCAGCCAAGCCCAACTAGCGGACTCTGACCTTAGCACAGATACGCAGTATTTT. Supplemented by reference TRBV28 and TRBJ2-3, the full variable domain reads DVKVTQSSRYLVKRTGEKVFLECVQDMDHENMFWYRQDPGLGLRLIYFSYDVKMKEKGDIPEGYSVSREKKERFSLILESASTNQTSMYLCASSQAQLADSDLSTDTQYFGPGTRLTVL.

This chain links TRBV6-6 with TRBJ1-3, with D maybe TRBD1 (5 bases). Germline values: CDR1 MNHNY, CDR2 SVGAGI (reference sequence). V lost 6 bases, J lost 2 bases, and 11 bases lay in between. CDR3 length: 14 amino acids. The CDR3 protein is CASRDRETGNTIYF. The CDR3 region has the DNA TGTGCCAGCAGAGACAGAGAGACTGGAAACACCATATATTTT.

This clone has only one observation. The rearrangement links TRBV6-1 to TRBJ1-6; TRBD1 agrees at 8 bases. The trim removed 7 bases at V and 9 bases at J, leaving 11 bases unmatched. Germline CDR1 MNHNS, CDR2 SASEGT. This CDR3 is built from 15 residues. CDR3 amino acids: CASTLTGTGGSPLHF. In DNA, the CDR3 is TGTGCCAGCACCTTAACCGGGACAGGCGGTTCACCCCTCCACTTT.

In its sample, this clone was seen once. The chain links TRBV9 to TRBJ1-2; 8 positions match TRBD1. Trimming removed 0 bases from V and 8 bases from J; junction bases left unmatched: 6. Germline CDR1 is SGDLS and CDR2 is YYNGEE. The CDR3 length is 14 residues. The CDR3 sequence: CASSVGQGLGGYTF. The CDR3 bases are TGTGCCAGCAGCGTAGGACAGGGGTTGGGAGGCTACACCTTC.

This sequence joins TRBV28 and TRBJ2-7; 11 positions agree with TRBD1. Germline CDR1 is MDHEN and CDR2 is SYDVKM. The length of the CDR3 is 16 residues. V lost 5 bases to trimming and J lost 0 bases; unmatched junction nucleotides: 6. The CDR3 protein is CASSISGTGGSYEQYF. DNA of the CDR3: TGTGCCAGCAGTATTTCCGGGACAGGGGGCTCCTACGAGCAGTACTTC.

This clone was detected once. V and J are TRBV4-3 and TRBJ1-2, with D perhaps matching TRBD1 (6 bases). Trimming removed 4 bases at V and 3 bases at J, with 15 bases between. This CDR3 contains 15 residues. From germline, CDR1 is LGHNA and CDR2 YSLEER. As DNA, the CDR3 is TGCGCCAGCAGCCCTAACGGGGGGCAGGACTATGGCTACACCTTC. Its translation: CASSPNGGQDYGYTF.

The CDR3 nucleotides read TGCGCCAGCAGCTTGGACGGTTACGAGCAGTACTTC. Amino acids: CASSLDGYEQYF. The V gene is TRBV5-1, the J gene TRBJ2-7; the D is unclear. The CDR3 consists of 12 residues. V was trimmed by 0 bases and J by 4 bases, leaving 5 bases between them. In germline, CDR1 is SGHRS, CDR2 YFSETQ.

This chain's CDR3 is CASSLTAGQGVVGELFF. CDR3 bases: TGCGCCAGCAGCTTGACGGCGGGACAGGGAGTGGTCGGGGAGCTGTTTTTT. The chain employs TRBV5-1 and TRBJ2-2; TRBD1 matches 9 bases. The CDR3 is 17 residues long. With 1 base clipped from V and 7 bases from J, the junction kept 11 bases outside the gene matches. CDR1 is SGHRS and CDR2 is YFSETQ in the germline V gene.

The chain links TRBV5-1 to TRBJ2-5; D perhaps matches TRBD2 (5 bases). With 0 bases removed from V and 1 base from J, the gap between germline ends came to 13 bases. Germline-derived CDR1 and CDR2 are SGHRS and YFSETQ. The CDR3 covers 16 residues. Here the CDR3 reads CASSLGGASLQETQYF. DNA for the CDR3: TGCGCCAGCAGCTTGGGAGGAGCTAGCCTCCAAGAGACCCAGTACTTC.

The J gene is TRBJ1-6, the V gene TRBV10-1, with 7 bases aligning to TRBD1. Germline assignment: CDR1 WNHNN and CDR2 SYGVQD (reference sequence). There are 15 residues in the CDR3. The V segment lost 2 bases and the J segment 9 bases; nucleotides outside the gene matches: 7. The CDR3, as DNA: TGCGCCAGCAGTGAGGCGACAGGGACGGGTTCACCCCTCCACTTT. Amino acids: CASSEATGTGSPLHF.